This T cell receptor (beta chain) was identified during a study of cytomegalovirus exposure and HLA in healthy donors. Whole-study findings and limits: Later analysis identified a missense DCLRE1C variant that was linked to TCR beta V- and J-gene trimming. On later analysis, the bulk of CMV-associated TCR beta chains appeared to be HLA-restricted.

The PCR was carried out with 60 Vbeta primers and 13 Jbeta primers. Libraries were prepared by immunoSEQ multiplex PCR; TCRdb keeps only in-frame clonotypes and omits some of them. The data hold around 100,000 clones, with about three fifths observed a single time. The germline CDR1 and CDR2 sequences are MNHNY and SVGAGI (reference sequence). Unmatched junction bases numbered 10, after V lost 4 bases and J lost 6 bases. This CDR3 has 16 residues. A remark on this clone: Its matching antigen is unknown.

The clonotype was recovered from a man aged 30 to 45 in good health and CMV-seronegative. What was sequenced was PBMCs. The rearrangement links TRBV6-6 to TRBJ2-7, with TRBD2 identical over 12 bases. The CDR3 sequence: CASSFHPGTSGPEQYF. CDR3 sequence (DNA): TGTGCCAGCAGTTTCCACCCCGGGACTAGCGGGCCCGAGCAGTACTTC.